This TCR beta chain was recovered during a study of post-analysis software for immune sequencing data (dated by TCRdb to between 2014 and 2017). With regard to the full study: Relapsing-remitting, secondary progressive and progressive-relapsing multiple sclerosis were recorded as disease courses, and subtype annotation was lacking for some patients. The multiple sclerosis patient repertoires were compared with 11 previously published healthy control repertoires from donors aged about 6 to 26 years. A subset of samples was prepared in parallel using single-end sample barcoding, then pooled and co-amplified after Illumina adapter ligation.

The germline V gene (reference sequence) gives CDR1 as DFQATT and CDR2 as SNEGSKA. Trimming removed 6 bases from V and 7 bases from J, leaving 15 bases between the germline ends. The CDR3 sequence holds 12 residues, the cysteine and phenylalanine included. Only the CDR3 DNA stays, 36 bases, in frame from base 1. To demonstrate the VDJtools post-analysis software, TCR beta repertoires were profiled from the peripheral blood of about 13 young patients with multiple sclerosis. The patients with multiple sclerosis were children and adolescents between roughly 6 and 17 years of age. With regard to this clonotype: No cognate antigen has been identified for it. No base qualities exist here, and no much larger clone lies one base off it.

General conclusions and limits of the study: Multiple sclerosis patients had significantly lower normalized Chao1 diversity than controls, a result that suggests substantial peripheral T-cell clonal expansion. About 5 TRBV segments, including TRBV5-6, TRBV5-1 and TRBV20-1, were significantly more frequent in patients than controls. The control group was slightly older than the multiple sclerosis patient group. Strong co-clustering of samples prepared in the same batch was shown by direct clustering with F measure, prompting a batch-effect correction.

Receptor libraries were prepared by PCR. Sequencing was performed on an Illumina HiSeq 2500. To reduce PCR and sequencing biases, unique molecular identifiers were built into the TCR beta cDNA libraries. Every 1 to 10 million input T cells yielded roughly 500,000 cDNA molecules, meaning each molecule approximated one T cell. The same protocol used for the earlier healthy control dataset was applied to prepare and sequence the patient libraries. Samples belonging to the same batch were prepared together, multiplexed and sequenced on a shared HiSeq lane. Per the authors' processing: MIGEC was used to process the raw barcoded reads, and molecular identifier groups with only a single read were discarded before consensus assembly and CDR3 extraction. VDJtools was used for post-analysis of the clonotype tables, and diversity was normalized by down-sampling every dataset to the size of the smallest sample. In repertoire overlap clustering, CDR3 amino acid sequences, but not nucleotide sequences, were matched to correct batch-related cross-sample contamination. TCRdb reanalyzed the raw reads on its own, using fastp at Q25 for trimming and MiXCR for clone calling, and kept in-frame beta chains. When rows share a CDR3 protein, they turn into one entry using the most common DNA and genes. The V and J calls were determined by TCRdb, not by the authors. The table for this sample lists hundreds of thousands of distinct CDR3 sequences; 25% to 30% of them were counted only once. More than 0.45% of the sample belongs to the ten largest clones.

What was sequenced was blood. The chain links TRBV20-1 with TRBJ1-1; TRBD1 is a weak D gene call, 6 bases matching. This TCR was recovered from a girl aged 10 to 17 with multiple sclerosis. The DNA reads as follows: TGCAGTGCCTCCGTGGGCAGGGGTGAAGCTTTCTTT. Translated, this is CSASVGRGEAFF.